Listed below are T cell receptor beta chains from one sample, sequenced in a study of patients and donors after allogeneic stem cell transplantation. TCRdb recomputed calls from the RT-PCR reads with MiXCR, one row per CDR3 protein. The sample holds 87,000 or so distinct CDR3 sequences; approximately 5% are singletons and the top ten take 2.6%. Sequencing input: blood, either unsorted or a sorted T cell fraction (not recorded which). These receptors were collected from a human donor who was either an allogeneic HSCT recipient or a stem cell or donor lymphocyte infusion donor (not recorded which). It is not recorded whose cells these are; they may come from a transplant donor. The CDR3 runs from the conserved cysteine through the conserved F or W. A D gene is named only where the DNA matches it firmly. Clone size is given for some rows only: seen once, a few or many times, or a class if the clone is expanded.

v_gene	d_gene	abundance	j_gene	CDR3aa	CDR3nt
TRBV23-1	.	many	TRBJ2-2	CASSRQSTGELFF	TGCGCCAGCAGTCGACAGTCCACCGGGGAGCTGTTTTTT
TRBV28	TRBD1	many	TRBJ1-4	CASNSQGARGEKLFF	TGTGCCAGCAATTCCCAGGGGGCCCGGGGTGAAAAACTGTTTTTT
TRBV12-3/TRBV12-4	.	few	TRBJ2-2	CASSRTTSTSGELFF	TGTGCCAGCAGCCGAACGACTAGTACTTCCGGGGAGCTGTTTTTT
TRBV11-2	.	few	TRBJ2-7	CASSPPRGKKTYEQYF	TGTGCCAGCAGCCCCCCGCGAGGGAAAAAGACCTACGAGCAGTACTTC
TRBV11-2	.	many	TRBJ1-2	CASSSLLQGINGYTF	TGTGCCAGCAGCTCCCTACTACAGGGTATTAATGGCTACACCTTC
TRBV5-1	.	many	TRBJ2-1	CASSLVPGELLAEQFF	TGCGCCAGCAGCTTGGTCCCGGGAGAATTGCTTGCCGAGCAGTTCTTC
TRBV2	TRBD2	.	TRBJ2-3	CASSVQRGGVGTQYF	TGTGCCAGCAGTGTTCAGCGGGGGGGAGTAGGGACGCAGTATTTT
TRBV30	.	many	TRBJ1-4	CAWSRPTGWENEKLFF	TGTGCCTGGAGTAGACCAACAGGGTGGGAGAATGAAAAACTGTTTTTT
TRBV20-1	.	many	TRBJ2-7	CSASSRGSYEQYF	TGCAGTGCTAGTTCCAGGGGCTCCTACGAGCAGTACTTC
TRBV19	.	.	TRBJ2-4	CASSHREAKNIQYF	TGTGCCAGTAGTCATCGGGAGGCCAAAAACATTCAGTACTTC
TRBV20-1	.	few	TRBJ1-6	CSARSRDLHNSPLHF	TGCAGTGCTAGAAGCAGGGACCTCCATAATTCACCCCTCCACTTT
TRBV3-1	TRBD2	many	TRBJ2-7	CASSQTSGFQGEQYF	TGTGCCAGCAGCCAAACTAGCGGCTTCCAGGGCGAGCAGTACTTC
TRBV28	.	many	TRBJ2-7	CASSFLARGSYEQYF	TGTGCCAGCAGTTTTCTGGCTCGAGGGAGCTACGAGCAGTACTTC
TRBV20-1	TRBD1	many	TRBJ2-2	CSVPGQGPLELFF	TGCAGTGTTCCGGGACAGGGCCCCTTGGAGCTGTTTTTT
TRBV20-1	TRBD1	.	TRBJ1-6	CSASSGQGGSPLHF	TGCAGTGCTAGCTCCGGACAGGGAGGGTCACCCCTCCACTTT
TRBV10-2	TRBD2	many	TRBJ2-3	CASSALAGGRRGGTDTQYF	TGCGCCAGCAGTGCCCTAGCGGGAGGGCGAAGGGGTGGCACAGATACGCAGTATTTT
TRBV20-1	TRBD2	many	TRBJ2-3	CSARDSGSIADTQYF	TGCAGTGCTAGAGATAGCGGGAGTATTGCAGATACGCAGTATTTT
TRBV27	TRBD1	many	TRBJ1-5	CASSYGTGENQPQHF	TGTGCCAGCAGTTACGGGACAGGGGAAAATCAGCCCCAGCATTTT
TRBV3-1	.	many	TRBJ2-5	CASSPRQETQYF	TGTGCCAGCAGCCCCAGACAAGAGACCCAGTACTTC
TRBV4-2	TRBD2	many	TRBJ2-7	CASSQRAGERGTSYEQYF	TGTGCCAGCAGCCAACGTGCCGGGGAGCGGGGTACCTCCTACGAGCAGTACTTC
TRBV5-4	TRBD2	.	TRBJ2-1	CASSLGLAGRSYNEQFF	TGTGCCAGCAGCTTGGGTCTAGCGGGACGCTCCTACAATGAGCAGTTCTTC
TRBV13	.	many	TRBJ1-1	CASSLIFAAVNTEAFF	TGTGCCAGCAGCTTAATCTTTGCAGCGGTGAACACTGAAGCTTTCTTT
TRBV7-9	.	many	TRBJ2-5	CASSLGRDKSF	TGTGCCAGCAGCTTAGGGAGAGACAAGAGTTTC
TRBV9	TRBD2	many	TRBJ2-1	CASSVSGRTSYNEQFF	TGTGCCAGCAGCGTTAGCGGGAGGACCTCCTACAATGAGCAGTTCTTC
TRBV10-3	TRBD2	many	TRBJ2-7	CAISGPSGGPRQYF	TGTGCCATCAGTGGTCCTAGCGGGGGTCCTCGGCAGTACTTC
TRBV7-6	.	.	TRBJ1-5	CASSLESGTLAQPQHF	TGTGCCAGCAGCTTAGAATCAGGGACCTTAGCTCAGCCCCAGCATTTT
TRBV6-1	TRBD1	once	TRBJ2-5	CASSELYRGLQETQYF	TGTGCCAGCAGTGAATTATACAGGGGCCTCCAAGAGACCCAGTACTTC
TRBV27	TRBD1	many	TRBJ1-2	CASSSDRVGYTF	TGTGCCAGCAGTTCAGACAGGGTCGGCTACACCTTC
TRBV7-4	.	many	TRBJ2-7	CASSSLKVVSEQYF	TGTGCCAGCAGCTCGCTCAAAGTTGTGAGCGAGCAGTACTTC
TRBV7-9	.	many	TRBJ2-5	CASDTTGALRETQYF	TGTGCCAGCGATACGACGGGGGCGCTCCGAGAGACCCAGTACTTC
TRBV4-1	.	many	TRBJ2-7	CASSPYPTRSVNEQYF	TGCGCCAGCAGCCCCTATCCAACTAGGAGTGTCAACGAGCAGTACTTC
TRBV7-7	TRBD1	.	TRBJ2-7	CASSQGGGTGSYEQYF	TGTGCCAGCAGCCAGGGAGGAGGGACAGGCTCCTACGAGCAGTACTTC
TRBV7-9	.	.	TRBJ1-2	CASNRDTGGYGYTF	TGTGCCAGCAACCGGGACACGGGGGGTTATGGCTACACCTTC
TRBV14	TRBD1	many	TRBJ2-2	CASSRGGGTGELFF	TGTGCCAGCAGCAGAGGGGGCGGCACCGGGGAGCTGTTTTTT
TRBV14	TRBD1	many	TRBJ1-3	CASSQDMSHRGFGNTIYF	TGTGCCAGCAGCCAAGATATGAGCCACAGGGGATTTGGAAACACCATATATTTT
TRBV5-6	TRBD2	many	TRBJ2-4	CASSPGTNNIQYF	TGTGCCAGCAGCCCCGGGACTAACAACATTCAGTACTTC
TRBV2	TRBD1	many	TRBJ1-1	CATTGQGVRNTEAFF	TGTGCCACGACAGGACAGGGGGTGAGGAACACTGAAGCTTTCTTT
TRBV12-3/TRBV12-4	.	many	TRBJ1-6	CASSPQGDESPLHF	TGTGCCAGCAGTCCCCAGGGAGATGAATCACCCCTCCACTTT
TRBV29-1	.	few	TRBJ2-1	CSYRRTGGGVDEQFF	TGCAGCTACCGAAGAACCGGGGGCGGGGTCGACGAGCAGTTCTTC
TRBV19	TRBD1	few	TRBJ2-2	CASRLGQATGELFF	TGTGCCAGTAGATTGGGACAGGCGACCGGGGAGCTGTTTTTT
TRBV18	.	many	TRBJ2-1	CASSPNPSEAQFF	TGTGCCAGCTCCCCCAACCCCAGCGAAGCGCAGTTCTTC
TRBV29-1	TRBD2	many	TRBJ2-7	CSGRLAASYEQYF	TGCAGCGGCAGACTAGCGGCTTCCTACGAGCAGTACTTC
TRBV21-1	.	.	TRBJ2-7	CASSCRGARRSYEQYF	TGTGCCAGCAGCTGCCGCGGTGCCAGGAGGTCCTACGAGCAGTACTTC
TRBV6-1	.	few	TRBJ2-7	CASSTGGGYEQYF	TGTGCCAGCAGTACAGGGGGGGGATACGAGCAGTACTTC
TRBV15	TRBD1	few	TRBJ2-7	CATSVDRGPYEQYF	TGTGCCACCAGCGTGGACAGGGGGCCCTACGAGCAGTACTTC
TRBV18	TRBD1	few	TRBJ2-5	CASSRGDRLETQYF	TGTGCCAGCTCACGAGGGGACAGGCTGGAGACCCAGTACTTC
TRBV2	.	many	TRBJ2-2	CASSGEGANTGELFF	TGTGCCAGCAGTGGAGAGGGGGCGAACACCGGGGAGCTGTTTTTT
TRBV2	.	.	TRBJ2-1	CASRARLGTEQFF	TGTGCCAGCAGGGCTAGACTTGGGACAGAGCAGTTCTTC
TRBV12-3/TRBV12-4	.	.	TRBJ2-5	CASSSHIPGLWNIRSNQETQYF	TGTGCCAGCAGTAGTCATATTCCAGGTCTGTGGAATATCCGTTCCAACCAAGAGACCCAGTACTTC
TRBV12-3/TRBV12-4	.	many	TRBJ1-5	CASSYASEQPQHF	TGTGCCAGCAGTTACGCTTCGGAACAGCCCCAGCATTTT
TRBV7-3	TRBD1	many	TRBJ1-2	CASSLTGEDGGYTF	TGTGCCAGCAGCCTCACAGGGGAGGATGGTGGCTACACCTTC
TRBV12-3/TRBV12-4	.	.	TRBJ2-2	CASTRASPTGELFF	TGTGCCAGCACCAGAGCTAGCCCCACCGGGGAGCTGTTTTTT
TRBV18	.	many	TRBJ2-1	CASSPSLGQGSNEQFF	TGTGCCAGCTCACCATCTTTGGGTCAGGGAAGCAATGAGCAGTTCTTC
TRBV5-1	.	many	TRBJ1-6	CASSLEDSPLHF	TGCGCCAGCAGCTTGGAGGATTCACCCCTCCACTTT
TRBV4-1	TRBD1	many	TRBJ2-7	CASSQRSTGGEYEQYF	TGCGCCAGCAGCCAAAGGTCCACAGGGGGCGAATACGAGCAGTACTTC
TRBV12-3/TRBV12-4	.	many	TRBJ1-1	CASSQGNTEAFF	TGTGCCAGCAGCCAGGGGAACACTGAAGCTTTCTTT
TRBV11-3	.	few	TRBJ2-1	CASSLDWGIGGRDEQFF	TGTGCCAGCAGCTTAGATTGGGGGATTGGGGGCAGGGATGAGCAGTTCTTC
TRBV6-1	TRBD1	few	TRBJ1-5	CASSELAGGANQPQHF	TGTGCCAGCAGTGAATTGGCAGGGGGCGCGAATCAGCCCCAGCATTTT
TRBV24-1	TRBD1	many	TRBJ2-3	CATSDSRGLIDTQYF	TGTGCCACCAGTGATTCCAGGGGGCTTATAGATACGCAGTATTTT